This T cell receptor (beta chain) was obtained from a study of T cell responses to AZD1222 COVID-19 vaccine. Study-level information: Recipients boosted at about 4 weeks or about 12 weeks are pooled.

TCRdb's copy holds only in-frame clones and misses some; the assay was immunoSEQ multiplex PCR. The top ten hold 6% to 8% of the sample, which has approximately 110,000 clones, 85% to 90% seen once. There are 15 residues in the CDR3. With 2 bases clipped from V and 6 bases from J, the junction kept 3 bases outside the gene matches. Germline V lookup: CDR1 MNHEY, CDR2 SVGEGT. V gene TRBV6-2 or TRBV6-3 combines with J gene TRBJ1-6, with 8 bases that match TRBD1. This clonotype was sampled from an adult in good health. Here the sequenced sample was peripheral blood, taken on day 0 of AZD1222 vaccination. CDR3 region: CASSYQTGVNSPLHF. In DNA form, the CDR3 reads TGTGCCAGCAGTTACCAGACAGGGGTTAATTCACCCCTCCACTTT.